This entry lists 22 T cell receptor beta chains sequenced from one sample in a study of beta chain features in type 1 diabetes. No antigen is known for these receptors. Study-wide results and caveats: Patients with Type 1 diabetes showed moderately but significantly shorter TCRB CDR3s in all four CD4+ subsets.

The isolated RNA, all of it, was reverse transcribed, so expressed TCRB transcripts were what got sequenced. The table came from immunoSEQ multiplex PCR; TCRdb's copy has only in-frame clones and leaves some out. The data show about 650,000 clones, with roughly 12% seen just once and around 0.12% held by the top ten. Sequencing input: naive CD4+ T cells from blood. These receptors were obtained from a man aged 25 to 40 with type 1 diabetes.

The CDR3 bases are TGTGCCAGCAGCGTTTCCCGCTACGAGCAGTACTTC. It translates to CASSVSRYEQYF. The chain links TRBV7-9 to TRBJ2-7; D remains ambiguous. Deletions cut 5 bases from V and 3 bases from J, with 8 bases between. CDR1 and CDR2 (germline): SEHNR, FQNEAQ (reference sequence). The CDR3 contains 12 residues.

The V call is TRBV27, the J call TRBJ2-7, with D possibly being TRBD1 or TRBD2 (5 bases each). V lost 2 bases and J 2 bases, leaving 10 bases between the germline ends. The length of the CDR3 is 14 residues. Germline CDR1 and CDR2: MNHEY and SMNVEV (reference sequence). The CDR3 nucleotides read TGTGCCAGCAGTTTACATGGGGGTACCTACGAGCAGTACTTC. This translates into CASSLHGGTYEQYF.

The chain couples TRBV5-6 to TRBJ1-6, with TRBD1 as a possible D gene (5 bases). Between the trimmed V and J ends, which lost 1 base and 8 bases, there was a span of 10 bases. Per the germline V gene, CDR1 is SGHDT and CDR2 is YYEEEE. The CDR3 loop spans 14 amino acids. The CDR3 DNA reads TGTGCCAGCAGCTTGCGTGCGGGGGATTCACCCCTCCACTTT. Residues: CASSLRAGDSPLHF. The full variable domain, its missing parts supplied by reference TRBV5-6 and TRBJ1-6, is DAGVTQSPTHLIKTRGQQVTLRCSPKSGHDTVSWYQQALGQGPQFIFQYYEEEERQRGNFPDRFSGHQFPNYSSELNVNALLLGDSALYLCASSLRAGDSPLHFGNGTRLTVT.

V and J are TRBV15 and TRBJ2-5; D is possibly TRBD1 (5 bases). The CDR3 totals 13 residues. Germline loops: CDR1 LNHNV, CDR2 YYDKDF (reference sequence). V lost 3 bases to trimming and J lost 2 bases, with 7 bases between them. The CDR3 loop reads CATSSDSQETQYF. CDR3 in DNA: TGTGCCACCAGCAGTGACAGTCAAGAGACCCAGTACTTC.

The rearrangement links TRBV4-2 to TRBJ2-4; a possible D gene is TRBD1 (7 bases). Between the trimmed V and J ends, which lost 4 bases and 1 base, there was a span of 23 bases. The CDR3 spans 19 residues. Per germline, CDR1 LGHNA and CDR2 YNFKEQ. This CDR3 reads CASSPRGAITGAAKNIQYF. DNA of the CDR3: TGTGCCAGCAGCCCGCGGGGTGCCATTACAGGGGCGGCCAAAAACATTCAGTACTTC.

About this clone itself: A much bigger clone sits one base away, suggesting this may be a read error. Other nucleotide sequences from this sample produce the same CDR3. This chain joins TRBV5-6 and TRBJ1-3; D call uncertain. Germline loops: CDR1 SGHDT, CDR2 YYEEEE. V was trimmed by 0 bases and J by 1 base, leaving 2 bases between them. The CDR3 totals 13 residues. The CDR3 protein is CASSLGSGNTIYF. The CDR3 coding sequence is TGTGCCAGCAGCTTGGGGTCTGGAAACACCATATATTTT.

This clone turned up a few times. The V call is TRBV19, the J call TRBJ2-4; 7 bases fit TRBD1. The CDR3 has 17 residues. Germline V gene lookup returns CDR1 LNHDA and CDR2 SQIVND (reference sequence). V lost 4 bases to trimming and J lost 1 base; unmatched junction nucleotides: 10. The CDR3 DNA reads TGTGCCAGTAGTAACGACAGGGTCGACCGGGCCAAAAACATTCAGTACTTC. It translates to CASSNDRVDRAKNIQYF.

The J gene is TRBJ2-3, the V gene TRBV5-4; D is ambiguous. Per the germline V gene, CDR1 is SGHNT and CDR2 is YYREEE (reference sequence). With 1 base removed from V and 5 bases from J, the gap between germline ends came to 11 bases. The CDR3 totals 14 residues. CDR3 bases: TGTGCCAGCAGCTTGCGCGATGGTGAAGATACGCAGTATTTT. It translates to CASSLRDGEDTQYF.

The CDR3 bases are TGTGCCACCAGCAGAGTCCGGGACAGGCGCCGTTGGGGCTACACCTTC. It specifies CATSRVRDRRRWGYTF. The J gene is TRBJ1-2, the V gene TRBV15; 8 bases line up with TRBD1. J lost 8 bases, V lost 1 base, and 12 bases had no gene match. The CDR3 length is 16 residues. Per germline, CDR1 LNHNV and CDR2 YYDKDF (reference sequence). Supplemented by reference TRBV15 and TRBJ1-2, the full variable domain reads DAMVIQNPRYQVTQFGKPVTLSCSQTLNHNVMYWYQQKSSQAPKLLFHYYDKDFNNEADTPDNFQSRRPNTSFCFLDIRSPGLGDTAMYLCATSRVRDRRRWGYTFGSGTRLTVV.

The chain couples TRBV19 to TRBJ1-6; possibly TRBD1 for D (5 bases). V lost 5 bases and J 15 bases, leaving 14 bases between the germline ends. The CDR3 totals 12 residues. Germline CDR1 is LNHDA and CDR2 is SQIVND (reference sequence). In DNA, the CDR3 is TGTGCCAGTAGTGAAAGGGGTAGGGTCCTCCACTTT. It codes for CASSERGRVLHF.

This clone was counted only a few times. The V call is TRBV28, the J call TRBJ2-4, with D possibly TRBD2 on 7 matching bases. Per the germline V gene, CDR1 is MDHEN and CDR2 is SYDVKM. V lost 8 bases and J 3 bases, leaving 17 bases between the germline ends. The CDR3 covers 15 residues. The CDR3 DNA follows: TGTGCCAGCGTGGATGGAGGGGGGGTCAAAAACATTCAGTACTTC. Its translation: CASVDGGGVKNIQYF.

This clone appeared once. The chain is built from TRBV4-1 and TRBJ2-1, with D hard to call. The germline V and J ends were trimmed by 3 bases and 6 bases, with 12 bases remaining between them. This CDR3 has 14 amino acids. Germline V lookup: CDR1 MGHRA, CDR2 YSYEKL. The CDR3 region has the DNA TGCGCCAGCAGCCATAAGGGTCTGGGCAATGAGCAGTTCTTC. It encodes CASSHKGLGNEQFF.

This clone showed up just a few times. The V gene is TRBV27, the J gene TRBJ1-1; D not certain. CDR1 is MNHEY, CDR2 SMNVEV, per germline (reference sequence). Trimming took 6 bases from V and 2 from J, leaving 7 bases between them. The CDR3 extends over 12 amino acids. The CDR3: CASRYGNTEAFF. CDR3 DNA: TGTGCCAGCAGGTACGGTAACACTGAAGCTTTCTTT.

The V call is TRBV29-1, the J call TRBJ2-3, with D possibly TRBD2 on 7 matching bases. Trimming removed 5 bases from V and 8 bases from J, with 17 bases in between. Germline V gives CDR1 SQVTM, CDR2 ANQGSEA. This CDR3 spans 13 amino acids. As DNA, the CDR3 is TGCAGCGTTACTAGCGTCGAGGGGGGTACGCAGTATTTT. This encodes CSVTSVEGGTQYF.

This clone was observed a few times. This rearrangement joins TRBV29-1 to TRBJ2-2; 10 nucleotides line up with TRBD2. V gave up 6 bases and J gave up 3 bases; unmatched junction bases: 4. Germline-derived CDR1 and CDR2 are SQVTM and ANQGSEA. The CDR3 spans 14 residues. This chain's CDR3 is CSVAGGPDTGELFF. The CDR3 DNA reads TGCAGCGTAGCGGGGGGGCCAGACACCGGGGAGCTGTTTTTT.

The gene calls are TRBV7-8 and TRBJ1-1, with D tentatively TRBD1 (5 bases). The length of the CDR3 is 14 residues. The V gene's germline CDR1 is SGHVS and CDR2 FQNEAQ. V was clipped by 6 bases and J by 2 bases, with 13 bases between them. The CDR3: CASSPNQGNTEAFF. CDR3 nucleotide sequence: TGTGCCAGCAGTCCGAACCAGGGTAACACTGAAGCTTTCTTT.

This clone has more than one count but fewer than ten. J is TRBJ2-3 and V is TRBV7-9; D is unresolved. The germline V gene has CDR1 SEHNR and CDR2 FQNEAQ (reference sequence). Trimming left V 5 bases short and J 10 bases short, with 10 bases between. The CDR3 extends over 11 amino acids. For the CDR3, the DNA is TGTGCCAGCAGCCAAGGTGACCCGCAGTATTTT. As protein: CASSQGDPQYF.

The genes are TRBV9 and TRBJ1-1; D may be TRBD1 (5 bases). The CDR3 sequence is 13 residues long. Germline assignment: CDR1 SGDLS and CDR2 YYNGEE. V lost 0 bases and J lost 9, with 12 bases in between. The CDR3 nucleotides read TGTGCCAGCAGCGTAGATCTGGGACCCAAAGCTTTCTTT. Its translation: CASSVDLGPKAFF.

The chain uses TRBV25-1 and TRBJ1-2; D gene ambiguous. The CDR3 contains 16 residues. Trimming took off 1 base at V and 6 bases at J, with 18 bases between the two ends. In germline, CDR1 is MGHDK, CDR2 SYGVNS. CDR3 amino acids: CASSESPSAGVDGYTF. DNA for the CDR3: TGTGCCAGCAGTGAATCTCCCTCCGCCGGGGTCGATGGCTACACCTTC.

This clone occurred a few times. The chain links TRBV7-9 to TRBJ2-5; tentative D call: TRBD2 (6 bases). CDR1 and CDR2 (germline): SEHNR, FQNEAQ (reference sequence). V was pared by 3 bases and J by 2 bases, with 13 bases between. The CDR3 loop spans 15 amino acids. The DNA for the CDR3 is TGTGCCAGCAGCTTGGGGGGAGAAGGGCAAGAGACCCAGTACTTC. Protein sequence: CASSLGGEGQETQYF. Complete variable domain (other parts from reference TRBV7-9 and TRBJ2-5): DTGVSQNPRHKITKRGQNVTFRCDPISEHNRLYWYRQTLGQGPEFLTYFQNEAQLEKSRLLSDRFSAERPKGSFSTLEIQRTEQGDSAMYLCASSLGGEGQETQYFGPGTRLLVL.

There are a few counts of this clone. The chain uses TRBV11-2 and TRBJ2-7; possibly TRBD1 for D (5 bases). CDR1 is SGHAT, CDR2 FQNNGV, per germline. Trimming stripped 2 bases from V and 1 base from J, with 15 bases between. The CDR3 loop spans 16 amino acids. The DNA for the CDR3 is TGTGCCAGCAGCTTAATTGTAAGGCAGGGTTCCTACGAGCAGTACTTC. Its protein product is CASSLIVRQGSYEQYF.

The chain carries TRBV27 and TRBJ1-2; D ambiguous. This CDR3 spans 14 amino acids. V dropped 1 base and J dropped 4 bases, with 10 bases sitting between them. CDR1 MNHEY and CDR2 SMNVEV come from the germline V gene (reference sequence). CDR3 nucleotides: TGTGCCAGCAGTTTATTGGGCGGACCCTATGGCTACACCTTC. Protein: CASSLLGGPYGYTF.